One sample yielded the 17 T cell receptor beta chains listed below, sequenced in a study of beta chain features in type 1 diabetes. Findings and caveats of the study: When Type 1 diabetes patients were examined, their TCRB CDR3s proved moderately but significantly shorter in all four CD4+ subsets.

Every isolated RNA sample was fully reverse transcribed, so sequencing captured expressed TCRB transcripts. The repertoire was sequenced with immunoSEQ multiplex PCR; TCRdb's copy has only in-frame clones and lacks some. This table has 150,000 to 170,000 clones, 10% to 13% appearing once. These receptors have no known antigen. The sample comprised central memory CD4+ T cells from blood. The receptors derive from a man under 40 with type 1 diabetes.

The V call is TRBV6-1, the J call TRBJ1-1; D call uncertain. Per germline, CDR1 MNHNS and CDR2 SASEGT. The CDR3 totals 13 residues. Between the trimmed V and J ends, which lost 6 bases and 0 bases, there was a span of 8 bases. The CDR3 nucleotides are TGTGCCAGCAGAGAGCACCTGAACACTGAAGCTTTCTTT. This gives the protein CASREHLNTEAFF.

The J gene is TRBJ2-7, the V gene TRBV2, with 7 bases fitting TRBD2. The germline V gene has CDR1 SNHLY and CDR2 FYNNEI. Unmatched junction bases numbered 5, after V lost 1 base and J lost 5 bases. The CDR3 covers 14 residues. The CDR3 coding sequence is TGTGCCAGCAGTGAAGGCGGGAGTCACAACGAGCAGTACTTC. Protein product: CASSEGGSHNEQYF. The full variable domain, its missing parts supplied by reference TRBV2 and TRBJ2-7, is EPEVTQTPSHQVTQMGQEVILRCVPISNHLYFYWYRQILGQKVEFLVSFYNNEISEKSEIFDDQFSVERPDGSNFTLKIRSTKLEDSAMYFCASSEGGSHNEQYFGPGTRLTVT.

V usage is TRBV4-1 and J usage is TRBJ1-1, with 8 nucleotides matching TRBD1. The CDR3 consists of 16 residues. Losses at the gene ends were 4 bases for V and 1 base for J; bases not matched to a gene: 8. The germline V gene encodes CDR1 MGHRA and CDR2 YSYEKL. The CDR3 region has the DNA TGCGCCAGCAGCCGCATTATACAGGGGGAGAACACTGAAGCTTTCTTT. Protein product: CASSRIIQGENTEAFF.

The rearrangement uses TRBV18 and TRBJ1-2, with TRBD1 as a possible D gene (5 bases). The germline V gene has CDR1 KGHSH and CDR2 LQKENI. This CDR3 contains 15 residues. The germline V and J ends were trimmed by 3 bases and 6 bases, with 17 bases remaining between them. The chain's CDR3 is CASSPGAGRNDGYTF. The CDR3 DNA reads TGTGCCAGCTCACCTGGCGCAGGGAGGAACGATGGCTACACCTTC.

This clone occurred once. The CDR3 here is CASSIWAPLNTGELFF. CDR3 nucleotide sequence: TGTGCCAGTAGTATTTGGGCCCCCTTGAACACCGGGGAGCTGTTTTTT. The rearrangement uses TRBV19 and TRBJ2-2; the D is unclear. This CDR3 has 16 residues. The germline V gene has CDR1 LNHDA and CDR2 SQIVND (reference sequence). Trimming removed 3 bases from V and 1 base from J, with 12 bases in between.

The J gene is TRBJ2-3, the V gene TRBV6-1; TRBD1 agrees at 7 bases. CDR1 MNHNS and CDR2 SASEGT come from the germline V gene. V lost 1 base, J lost 6 bases, and 10 bases stayed unmatched. CDR3 length: 16 residues. The CDR3 loop is CASSEEGALRTDTQYF. The CDR3 nucleotides are TGTGCCAGCAGTGAAGAGGGGGCGCTTCGGACGGATACGCAGTATTTT.

Here the CDR3 DNA reads TGCAGCGCCGGGACAGAGGGGAATACAGATACGCAGTATTTT. Encoded protein: CSAGTEGNTDTQYF. The chain has TRBV29-1 and TRBJ2-3; TRBD1 matches 7 bases. The CDR3 is 14 residues long. The V segment lost 7 bases and the J segment 3 bases; nucleotides outside the gene matches: 10. CDR1 and CDR2 (germline): SQVTM, ANQGSEA.

This clone has only a few counts. The chain combines TRBV11-1 with TRBJ2-1, with 7 bases identical to TRBD2. Germline values: CDR1 SGHAT, CDR2 FQDESV (reference sequence). The trim removed 5 bases at V and 6 bases at J, leaving 13 bases unmatched. The CDR3 loop spans 16 amino acids. The DNA of the CDR3 is TGTGCCAGCAGCCCTCGCGCGGGGGAAGGAAGCAATGAGCAGTTCTTC. Protein: CASSPRAGEGSNEQFF.

This clone was seen more than once but under ten times. V and J are TRBV14 and TRBJ2-2; D gene ambiguous. Trimming pared 0 bases from V and 8 bases from J, leaving 4 bases between. This CDR3 contains 12 residues. CDR1 SGHDN and CDR2 FVKESK come from the germline V gene. CDR3 sequence (DNA): TGTGCCAGCAGCCAAGATCTAGGGGAGCTGTTTTTT. Amino acid sequence: CASSQDLGELFF.

This clone came up a few times. V gene TRBV4-2 combines with J gene TRBJ2-5, with 14 bases identical to TRBD2. V trimming: 1 base; J trimming: 13 bases; junction bases outside the gene matches: 14. In germline, CDR1 is LGHNA, CDR2 YNFKEQ. The CDR3 runs 17 residues. The CDR3 is CASSQGVSGLAGEVLYF. The CDR3 nucleotides are TGTGCCAGCAGCCAAGGCGTCTCGGGACTAGCGGGGGAGGTTCTGTACTTC.

CDR3 sequence (DNA): TGTGCCAGCAGCAACGAGTATTATAGCAATCAGCCCCAGCATTTT. Its translation is CASSNEYYSNQPQHF. The genes are TRBV5-8 and TRBJ1-5; no firm D call. Trimming removed 4 bases at V and 0 bases at J, with 11 bases between. The CDR3 has 15 amino acids. Germline CDR1 and CDR2: SGHTS and YDEGEE. The full variable domain, rest sourced from reference TRBV5-8 and TRBJ1-5, is EAGVTQSPTHLIKTRGQQATLRCSPISGHTSVYWYQQALGLGLQFLLWYDEGEERNRGNFPPRFSGRQFPNYSSELNVNALELEDSALYLCASSNEYYSNQPQHFGDGTRLSIL.

The rearrangement joins TRBV5-4 to TRBJ2-3, with D possibly TRBD1 on 6 matching bases. The germline CDR1 and CDR2 sequences are SGHNT and YYREEE (reference sequence). Trimming pared 5 bases from V and 1 base from J, leaving 17 bases between. The CDR3 extends over 16 amino acids. CDR3 amino acids: CASRPTGSGGTDTQYF. The CDR3 DNA reads as TGTGCCAGCAGACCAACAGGGAGTGGGGGCACAGATACGCAGTATTTT.

This clone was seen only a few times. CDR3 protein: CATSRDENYGYTF. CDR3 DNA sequence: TGTGCCACCAGCAGAGACGAGAACTATGGCTACACCTTC. The V call is TRBV15, the J call TRBJ1-2; D is uncertain. Looked up from germline, CDR1 is LNHNV and CDR2 is YYDKDF (reference sequence). CDR3 length: 13 residues. V dropped 0 bases and J dropped 2 bases, with 4 bases sitting between them.

This chain joins TRBV14 and TRBJ2-1, with 9 bases matching TRBD1. With 4 bases clipped from V and 8 bases from J, the junction kept 15 bases outside the gene matches. The length of the CDR3 is 17 residues. Germline V gives CDR1 SGHDN, CDR2 FVKESK. CDR3 in amino acids: CASSPHPTGGAWYEQFF. DNA for the CDR3: TGTGCCAGCAGCCCACACCCCACAGGGGGCGCATGGTATGAGCAGTTCTTC.

This clone has more than one count but fewer than ten. The chain joins TRBV10-3 to TRBJ1-5; D is unclear. Looked up from germline, CDR1 is ENHRY and CDR2 is SYGVKD. Trimming took off 3 bases at V and 5 bases at J, with 5 bases between the two ends. The CDR3 is made up of 12 amino acids. The CDR3 region is CAISDSHQPQHF. The CDR3 DNA follows: TGTGCCATCAGTGACTCTCATCAGCCCCAGCATTTT.

The table lists this clone with a few counts. The V gene is TRBV5-1, the J gene TRBJ1-2, with 9 bases aligning to TRBD1. CDR3 length equals 15 residues. V was pared by 3 bases and J by 4 bases, with 7 bases of the junction left unmatched. CDR1 and CDR2 from the germline V gene are SGHRS and YFSETQ. CDR3 DNA: TGCGCCAGCAGCTGGGGGGACAGGGAGGTCTATGGCTACACCTTC. Encoded protein: CASSWGDREVYGYTF.

This rearrangement joins TRBV7-3 to TRBJ1-1; 7 bases agree with TRBD1. The CDR3 has 14 residues. The V gene end was trimmed by 5 bases and the J gene end by 3 bases; junction bases not matched to a gene: 6. Germline V CDR1 and CDR2: SGHTA, FQGTGA. The DNA of the CDR3 is TGTGCCAGCAGCACCATCACAGGGGACACTGAAGCTTTCTTT. Its protein is CASSTITGDTEAFF.